This T cell receptor (beta chain) was captured in a study of CD8+CD57+ T cells in acquired aplastic anemia. Overall study context: The study obtained an average of approximately 3 ug of DNA from sorted CD4+ and CD8+ cells. For CD4+ cells, healthy donors had an average of approximately 9.8 million reads. General observations from the study: Comparison of patients with controls identified about 27 shared CD8+ CDR3 sequences.

CDR3 size: 16 residues. The germline V gene has CDR1 ENHRY and CDR2 SYGVKD. Trimming stripped 2 bases from V and 6 bases from J, with 16 bases between. TCR beta VDJ and CDR3 profiles were obtained from a genomic DNA template. TCRdb passed the reads through MiXCR, listing each CDR3 protein once. Here the sample spans 150,000 to 200,000 distinct CDR3 sequences, approximately 46% being singletons. Many counts were recorded for this clonotype. What it recognizes is unknown. The sequenced sample consisted of sorted CD4+, CD8+, or CD8+CD57+ T cells (not recorded which) from PBMCs. The chain recombines TRBV10-3 with TRBJ2-2, with D perhaps TRBD1 (6 bases). This clonotype originated in a human donor in good health. CDR3 DNA: TGTGCCATCAGTGAGCGGCAGGGGCTGGAGTCCGGGGAGCTGTTTTTT. Its translation is CAISERQGLESGELFF.